The rows below give T cell receptor beta chains drawn from one sample of a study of cytomegalovirus exposure and HLA in healthy donors. Method: immunoSEQ multiplex PCR; TCRdb's copy keeps in-frame clones and lacks some. The data contain roughly 110,000 clones, over 75% of them seen just once; the ten biggest clones take up roughly 3.6%. Sample: PBMCs. All receptors derive from a man in his fifties or sixties in good health and CMV-seronegative. Each CDR3 is given with its conserved first and last residue. D genes are given only for firm matches. Size values are once, few and many counts, or a class for expanded clones, and some rows have none.

D gene: TRBD1; J gene: TRBJ1-1; V gene: TRBV25-1; clone size: -; CDR3 protein: CASSLQGALEAFF; CDR3 DNA: TGTGCCAGCAGCCTACAGGGGGCCCTAGAAGCTTTCTTT
D gene: TRBD2; J gene: TRBJ2-2; V gene: TRBV19; clone size: -; CDR3 protein: CASSISGANTGELFF; CDR3 DNA: TGTGCCAGTAGTATCAGCGGGGCGAACACCGGGGAGCTGTTTTTT
D gene: -; J gene: TRBJ2-7; V gene: TRBV30; clone size: -; CDR3 protein: CAWSNFGVSYEQYF; CDR3 DNA: TGTGCCTGGAGTAACTTCGGGGTCAGCTACGAGCAGTACTTC
D gene: -; J gene: TRBJ2-2; V gene: TRBV7-9; clone size: -; CDR3 protein: CSSSLVALGGPVF; CDR3 DNA: TGTTCCAGCAGCTTAGTTGCCCTAGGGGGACCGGTTTTT
D gene: -; J gene: TRBJ2-2; V gene: TRBV4-2; clone size: -; CDR3 protein: CASSQESTGELFF; CDR3 DNA: TGTGCCAGCAGCCAAGAATCTACCGGGGAGCTGTTTTTT
D gene: -; J gene: TRBJ1-2; V gene: TRBV28; clone size: once; CDR3 protein: CASNSRGRARDYGYTF; CDR3 DNA: TGTGCCAGCAACTCACGGGGAAGGGCGCGGGACTATGGCTACACCTTC
D gene: TRBD2; J gene: TRBJ2-1; V gene: TRBV5-1; clone size: -; CDR3 protein: CASSLMASGDNEQFF; CDR3 DNA: TGCGCCAGCAGCTTGATGGCTAGCGGGGACAATGAGCAGTTCTTC
D gene: TRBD2; J gene: TRBJ2-1; V gene: TRBV9; clone size: -; CDR3 protein: CASSAGLAELGSSYNEQFF; CDR3 DNA: TGTGCCAGCAGCGCCGGACTAGCGGAGCTCGGCAGCTCCTACAATGAGCAGTTCTTC
D gene: -; J gene: TRBJ1-4; V gene: TRBV6-5; clone size: few; CDR3 protein: CASSYMQGSNEKLFF; CDR3 DNA: TGTGCCAGCAGTTACATGCAGGGGTCTAATGAAAAACTGTTTTTT
D gene: TRBD1; J gene: TRBJ1-5; V gene: TRBV7-6; clone size: -; CDR3 protein: CASSPDRGPQHF; CDR3 DNA: TGTGCCAGCAGCCCTGACAGGGGGCCCCAGCATTTT
D gene: -; J gene: TRBJ2-3; V gene: TRBV10-3; clone size: few; CDR3 protein: CAISEIGTPLPTDTQYF; CDR3 DNA: TGTGCCATCAGTGAGATTGGGACACCCCTCCCCACAGATACGCAGTATTTT
D gene: TRBD2; J gene: TRBJ2-1; V gene: TRBV5-6; clone size: -; CDR3 protein: CASWRRLAGGTYNEQFF; CDR3 DNA: TGTGCCAGCTGGAGGCGGCTAGCGGGCGGAACCTACAATGAGCAGTTCTTC
D gene: TRBD1; J gene: TRBJ1-3; V gene: TRBV27; clone size: -; CDR3 protein: CASSVDRGNTIYF; CDR3 DNA: TGTGCCAGCAGTGTGGACAGGGGAAACACCATATATTTT
D gene: TRBD2; J gene: TRBJ2-1; V gene: TRBV29-1; clone size: -; CDR3 protein: CSSTGGAYNEQFF; CDR3 DNA: TGCAGCTCCACGGGGGGGGCCTACAATGAGCAGTTCTTC
D gene: TRBD1; J gene: TRBJ2-1; V gene: TRBV25-1; clone size: -; CDR3 protein: CASRNGGQGVYNEQFF; CDR3 DNA: TGTGCCAGCAGAAATGGGGGACAGGGAGTCTACAATGAGCAGTTCTTC
D gene: -; J gene: TRBJ2-2; V gene: TRBV9; clone size: -; CDR3 protein: CASSVGAGNTGELFF; CDR3 DNA: TGTGCCAGCAGCGTAGGGGCGGGGAACACCGGGGAGCTGTTTTTT
D gene: -; J gene: TRBJ1-5; V gene: TRBV27; clone size: -; CDR3 protein: CASARITGNQPQHF; CDR3 DNA: TGTGCCAGCGCTCGAATTACAGGGAATCAGCCCCAGCATTTT
D gene: TRBD1; J gene: TRBJ2-3; V gene: TRBV4-2; clone size: -; CDR3 protein: CASSQERTGDPDTQYF; CDR3 DNA: TGTGCCAGCAGCCAAGAAAGGACAGGGGATCCAGATACGCAGTATTTT
D gene: -; J gene: TRBJ2-5; V gene: TRBV7-8; clone size: -; CDR3 protein: CASSQGSGAETQYF; CDR3 DNA: TGTGCCAGCAGCCAGGGGTCAGGGGCAGAGACCCAGTACTTC
D gene: -; J gene: TRBJ1-3; V gene: TRBV18; clone size: once; CDR3 protein: CASSPPTVGQRNTIYF; CDR3 DNA: TGTGCCAGCTCACCACCGACCGTAGGACAGAGGAACACCATATATTTT
D gene: -; J gene: TRBJ1-6; V gene: TRBV30; clone size: -; CDR3 protein: CAWTSSRGPYNSPLHF; CDR3 DNA: TGTGCCTGGACCTCCTCCAGGGGTCCCTATAATTCACCCCTCCACTTT
D gene: -; J gene: TRBJ2-3; V gene: TRBV9; clone size: -; CDR3 protein: CASSVDQDTQYF; CDR3 DNA: TGTGCCAGCAGCGTAGACCAGGATACGCAGTATTTT
D gene: TRBD2; J gene: TRBJ2-5; V gene: TRBV11-1; clone size: -; CDR3 protein: CASSRKGLVPETQYF; CDR3 DNA: TGTGCCAGCAGCCGAAAGGGACTAGTCCCAGAGACCCAGTACTTC
D gene: TRBD2; J gene: TRBJ2-3; V gene: TRBV29-1; clone size: -; CDR3 protein: CSVSSSGGVGDTQYF; CDR3 DNA: TGCAGCGTTAGTTCTAGCGGGGGGGTAGGAGATACGCAGTATTTT
D gene: -; J gene: TRBJ2-5; V gene: TRBV5-1; clone size: -; CDR3 protein: CASSLSGNQETQYF; CDR3 DNA: TGCGCCAGCAGCTTGAGCGGCAACCAAGAGACCCAGTACTTC
D gene: TRBD2; J gene: TRBJ2-3; V gene: TRBV6-6; clone size: -; CDR3 protein: CASSYSMRGGQDTQYF; CDR3 DNA: TGTGCCAGCAGTTACTCGATGCGGGGGGGCCAAGATACGCAGTATTTT
D gene: TRBD2; J gene: TRBJ2-6; V gene: TRBV11-2; clone size: -; CDR3 protein: CASRRGLAGAGANVLTF; CDR3 DNA: TGTGCCAGCAGGCGTGGACTAGCGGGGGCTGGGGCCAACGTCCTGACTTTC
D gene: TRBD1; J gene: TRBJ2-5; V gene: TRBV27; clone size: -; CDR3 protein: CASSLRDREETQYF; CDR3 DNA: TGTGCCAGCAGTTTGCGGGACAGGGAAGAGACCCAGTACTTC
D gene: TRBD1; J gene: TRBJ1-2; V gene: TRBV28; clone size: -; CDR3 protein: CASSTDRGLGYTF; CDR3 DNA: TGTGCCAGCAGTACCGACAGGGGGCTTGGCTACACCTTC
D gene: -; J gene: TRBJ2-1; V gene: TRBV4-3; clone size: -; CDR3 protein: CASSQAPHSSYNEQFF; CDR3 DNA: TGCGCCAGCAGCCAAGCCCCCCATTCCTCCTACAATGAGCAGTTCTTC
D gene: TRBD1; J gene: TRBJ1-1; V gene: TRBV4-1; clone size: once; CDR3 protein: CASSLSQGAGPEAFF; CDR3 DNA: TGCGCCAGCAGCCTCTCACAGGGGGCCGGACCTGAAGCTTTCTTT
D gene: -; J gene: TRBJ2-3; V gene: TRBV4-3; clone size: -; CDR3 protein: CASSQERLTTRTDTQYF; CDR3 DNA: TGCGCCAGCAGCCAAGAGAGACTAACCACTCGCACAGATACGCAGTATTTT
D gene: TRBD2; J gene: TRBJ2-1; V gene: TRBV5-4; clone size: -; CDR3 protein: CASSLGGGAGDHSGEQFF; CDR3 DNA: TGTGCCAGCAGCTTGGGAGGAGGGGCGGGAGACCACAGCGGTGAGCAGTTCTTC
D gene: -; J gene: TRBJ2-2; V gene: TRBV7-8; clone size: -; CDR3 protein: CASSPPRGTGELFF; CDR3 DNA: TGTGCCAGCAGCCCTCCTAGGGGGACCGGGGAGCTGTTTTTT
D gene: -; J gene: TRBJ2-4; V gene: TRBV29-1; clone size: -; CDR3 protein: CSVADIRPYF; CDR3 DNA: TGCAGCGTCGCGGACATCAGGCCGTACTTC
D gene: -; J gene: TRBJ1-4; V gene: TRBV5-4; clone size: -; CDR3 protein: CASSLEGVGEKLFF; CDR3 DNA: TGTGCCAGCAGCTTGGAGGGAGTCGGTGAAAAACTGTTTTTT
D gene: -; J gene: TRBJ2-4; V gene: TRBV5-6; clone size: -; CDR3 protein: CASSLGGAAKNIQYF; CDR3 DNA: TGTGCCAGCAGCTTAGGGGGGGCGGCCAAAAACATTCAGTACTTC
D gene: TRBD2; J gene: TRBJ2-7; V gene: TRBV30; clone size: few; CDR3 protein: CAWGRLAAYEQYF; CDR3 DNA: TGTGCCTGGGGGAGACTAGCGGCCTACGAGCAGTACTTC
D gene: TRBD2; J gene: TRBJ2-7; V gene: TRBV7-2; clone size: -; CDR3 protein: CASSLSGGTYEQYF; CDR3 DNA: TGTGCCAGCAGCTTAAGCGGGGGGACCTACGAGCAGTACTTC
D gene: -; J gene: TRBJ1-2; V gene: TRBV28; clone size: few; CDR3 protein: CASSRTGTYGYTF; CDR3 DNA: TGTGCCAGCAGTCGCACAGGGACCTATGGCTACACCTTC
D gene: -; J gene: TRBJ2-3; V gene: TRBV6-5; clone size: -; CDR3 protein: CASSYYGRSSTDTQYF; CDR3 DNA: TGTGCCAGCAGTTACTATGGGAGATCTAGCACAGATACGCAGTATTTT
D gene: -; J gene: TRBJ1-1; V gene: TRBV2; clone size: medium-sized; CDR3 protein: CASRSDARVNTEAFF; CDR3 DNA: TGTGCCAGCAGAAGTGATGCCAGGGTCAACACTGAAGCTTTCTTT
D gene: TRBD1; J gene: TRBJ1-3; V gene: TRBV7-2; clone size: many; CDR3 protein: CASSFQTGGSGNTIYF; CDR3 DNA: TGTGCCAGCAGCTTCCAGACAGGGGGCTCTGGAAACACCATATATTTT
D gene: -; J gene: TRBJ2-2; V gene: TRBV18; clone size: -; CDR3 protein: CASSPIEYRTGSLNTGELFF; CDR3 DNA: TGTGCCAGCTCACCTATCGAGTACAGGACCGGATCTCTGAACACCGGGGAGCTGTTTTTT
D gene: TRBD1; J gene: TRBJ2-3; V gene: TRBV5-1; clone size: -; CDR3 protein: CASSLSPGGAGDTQYF; CDR3 DNA: TGCGCCAGCAGCCTATCACCAGGGGGCGCGGGAGATACGCAGTATTTT
D gene: TRBD1; J gene: TRBJ1-2; V gene: TRBV6-5; clone size: once; CDR3 protein: CAAGGDRGPSGYTF; CDR3 DNA: TGTGCAGCAGGGGGCGACAGGGGGCCTAGTGGCTACACCTTC
D gene: -; J gene: TRBJ2-2; V gene: TRBV2; clone size: few; CDR3 protein: CASSEGGFAGGELFF; CDR3 DNA: TGTGCCAGCAGTGAAGGAGGGTTTGCGGGCGGGGAGCTGTTTTTT
D gene: -; J gene: TRBJ1-1; V gene: TRBV27; clone size: -; CDR3 protein: CAIFRGTEAFF; CDR3 DNA: TGTGCCATCTTCCGGGGGACTGAAGCTTTCTTT
D gene: -; J gene: TRBJ2-3; V gene: TRBV18; clone size: -; CDR3 protein: CASSPSRRGSTDTQYF; CDR3 DNA: TGTGCCAGCTCACCGTCGAGGCGCGGTAGCACAGATACGCAGTATTTT
D gene: TRBD2; J gene: TRBJ2-7; V gene: TRBV10-2; clone size: -; CDR3 protein: CASKRGRDYEQYF; CDR3 DNA: TGCGCCAGCAAGCGGGGCAGGGACTACGAGCAGTACTTC
D gene: -; J gene: TRBJ2-3; V gene: TRBV9; clone size: -; CDR3 protein: CASSIRDSTDTQYF; CDR3 DNA: TGTGCCAGCAGCATTCGGGACTCCACAGATACGCAGTATTTT